The 4 T cell receptor beta chains in this list originate from one sample, sequenced in a study of shared clonotypes between healthy human individuals. Profiled with immunoSEQ multiplex PCR; TCRdb holds only in-frame clones, not every one. The table shows about a million clones, with 60% to 80% occurring only once. Specimen: memory CD4+ T cells from PBMCs. The subset: CD45RA-negative fraction. The receptors were sampled from a man younger than 30 in good health. Some clones in this sample may be carry-over from other donors' samples.

In regard to this clone: A read error is possible here, since a much larger clone lies one base away. The gene calls are TRBV30 and TRBJ1-4, with D hard to call. Looked up from germline, CDR1 is GTSNPN and CDR2 is SVGIG (reference sequence). CDR3 length: 15 amino acids. With 1 base removed from V and 2 bases from J, the gap between germline ends came to 11 bases. CDR3 protein: CAWSGLGGTNEKLFF. CDR3 nucleotide sequence: TGTGCCTGGAGTGGACTGGGCGGGACTAATGAAAAACTGTTTTTT. Together with reference TRBV30 and TRBJ1-4, the CDR3 gives the full variable domain: SQTIHQWPATLVQPVGSPLSLECTVEGTSNPNLYWYRQAAGRGLQLLFYSVGIGQISSEVPQNLSASRPQDRQFILSSKKLLLSDSGFYLCAWSGLGGTNEKLFFGSGTQLSVL.

Remarks on this clone: Other DNA sequences of this sample code for an identical CDR3. The rearrangement links TRBV28 to TRBJ2-2, with 7 bases lining up with TRBD1. This CDR3 contains 15 residues. Germline V gene lookup returns CDR1 MDHEN and CDR2 SYDVKM. Trimming at V came to 6 bases and at J to 0 bases, leaving 4 bases not matched to a gene. CDR3 protein: CASRAGTANTGELFF. As DNA, the CDR3 is TGTGCCAGCAGGGCCGGGACAGCGAACACCGGGGAGCTGTTTTTT.

This chain uses TRBV6-1 with TRBJ2-5, with 11 bases matching TRBD2. Germline V lookup: CDR1 MNHNS, CDR2 SASEGT. This CDR3 comprises 15 residues. V dropped 6 bases and J dropped 1; count of bases not matched to a gene: 4. CDR3 protein: CASRGTSGSQETQYF. In nucleotides, the CDR3 is TGTGCCAGCAGAGGCACTAGCGGGAGCCAAGAGACCCAGTACTTC.

This clone was detected only once. The CDR3 region is CASSLGISNEQFF. In nucleotides, the CDR3 is TGCGCCAGCAGCTTGGGGATCAGCAATGAGCAGTTCTTC. The V call is TRBV5-1, the J call TRBJ2-1; unclear D gene. This CDR3 region has 13 residues. Germline V gene lookup returns CDR1 SGHRS and CDR2 YFSETQ. V was clipped by 0 bases and J by 6 bases, with 7 bases between them.